These 30 T cell receptor beta chains came from one sample sequenced in a study of T cell responses to AZD1222 COVID-19 vaccine. Assay: immunoSEQ multiplex PCR; the TCRdb copy retains only in-frame clones and omits some. The data contain some 130,000 clones, around nine tenths of them singletons. Sequencing was performed on peripheral blood, taken on day 0 of AZD1222 vaccination. The source of these receptors is an adult in good health.

The chain combines TRBV9 with TRBJ1-3, with no clear D. Trimming shortened V by 1 base and J by 1 base, and 6 bases separated the two germline ends. Germline V CDR1 and CDR2: SGDLS, YYNGEE. This CDR3 region has 14 residues. Here the CDR3 DNA reads TGTGCCAGCAGCGTAAGTCCTTCTGGAAACACCATATATTTT. Its translation is CASSVSPSGNTIYF.

The chain's CDR3 is CASSPRPPGANEKLFF. In DNA, the CDR3 is TGCGCCAGCAGCCCCCGACCCCCCGGGGCTAATGAAAAACTGTTTTTT. The V and J genes are TRBV5-1 and TRBJ1-4; no firm D call. Per germline, CDR1 SGHRS and CDR2 YFSETQ. This CDR3 has 16 amino acids. Trimming took 4 bases from V and 3 from J, leaving 16 bases between them. The full variable domain, in which reference TRBV5-1 and TRBJ1-4 provide the parts outside the CDR3, is KAGVTQTPRYLIKTRGQQVTLSCSPISGHRSVSWYQQTPGQGLQFLFEYFSETQRNKGNFPGRFSGRQFSNSRSEMNVSTLELGDSALYLCASSPRPPGANEKLFFGSGTQLSVL.

This clone has only one observation. The chain couples TRBV5-1 to TRBJ1-1; D is perhaps TRBD1 (6 bases). There are 15 residues in the CDR3. V lost 5 bases, J lost 1 base, and 15 bases lay in between. The germline V gene has CDR1 SGHRS and CDR2 YFSETQ. CDR3 sequence: CASRAGDVGNTEAFF. The CDR3 bases are TGCGCCAGCAGGGCAGGGGACGTCGGGAACACTGAAGCTTTCTTT.

This sequence joins TRBV30 and TRBJ1-4; D uncertain. V lost 0 bases and J lost 12, with 14 bases in between. The CDR3 is 13 amino acids. Germline CDR1 GTSNPN, CDR2 SVGIG (reference sequence). The CDR3 sequence: CAWSVRSGVELFF. For the CDR3, the DNA is TGTGCCTGGAGTGTACGGTCCGGGGTAGAACTGTTTTTT.

The CDR3 coding sequence is TGTGCCAGCAGCTCCCAGCTTCGGACAGGGGGCACTGAAGCTTTCTTT. Protein sequence: CASSSQLRTGGTEAFF. The chain carries TRBV7-8 and TRBJ1-1, with 10 bases lining up with TRBD1. There are 16 residues in the CDR3. V trimming: 4 bases; J trimming: 4 bases; junction bases outside the gene matches: 9. Germline V gene data show CDR1 as SGHVS and CDR2 as FQNEAQ.

This chain joins TRBV27 and TRBJ2-7, with a tentative D call TRBD1 (5 bases). The CDR3 is 14 amino acids. V dropped 6 bases and J dropped 7 bases, with 19 bases sitting between them. CDR1 and CDR2 (germline): MNHEY, SMNVEV (reference sequence). DNA for the CDR3: TGTGCCAGCAGAGGGTGGGGCCCCATAGGTGAGCAGTACTTC. This codes for CASRGWGPIGEQYF.

This rearrangement joins TRBV5-1 to TRBJ2-2; D not certain. Per germline, CDR1 SGHRS and CDR2 YFSETQ. Trimming cost V 6 bases and J 1 base, with 10 bases left between them. The CDR3 extends over 14 amino acids. CDR3 amino acids: CASTPFRNTGELFF. The CDR3 DNA is TGCGCCAGCACTCCTTTCCGGAACACCGGGGAGCTGTTTTTT.

The chain is built from TRBV5-4 and TRBJ1-3; D may be TRBD1 (6 bases). This CDR3 region has 14 residues. Trimming pared 4 bases from V and 3 bases from J, leaving 11 bases between. Germline CDR1 is SGHNT and CDR2 is YYREEE (reference sequence). The CDR3 sequence is CASSPAGVGNTIYF. The CDR3 bases are TGTGCCAGCAGCCCGGCAGGGGTTGGAAACACCATATATTTT.

The chain recombines TRBV6-5 with TRBJ2-1; 11 nucleotides line up with TRBD1. Germline CDR1 and CDR2: MNHEY and SVGAGI. Trimming took 8 bases from V and 6 from J; bases not matched to a gene: 9. This CDR3 contains 15 residues. Here the CDR3 reads CASWTGGSGINEQFF. The CDR3 bases are TGTGCCAGCTGGACAGGGGGCAGTGGAATCAATGAGCAGTTCTTC.

The chain recombines TRBV15 with TRBJ2-3; maybe TRBD2 (6 bases). Per germline, CDR1 LNHNV and CDR2 YYDKDF (reference sequence). Trimming took 3 bases from V and 0 from J, leaving 7 bases between them. The CDR3 extends over 14 amino acids. CDR3 region: CATSSGGSTDTQYF. The CDR3 DNA sequence: TGTGCCACCAGCAGCGGGGGAAGCACAGATACGCAGTATTTT.

The chain joins TRBV6-5 to TRBJ1-4; D is perhaps TRBD1 (5 bases). Germline-derived CDR1 and CDR2 are MNHEY and SVGAGI. Trimming cost V 7 bases and J 6 bases, with 15 bases left between them. The CDR3 spans 14 residues. Here the CDR3 reads CASTYSGTDEKLFF. CDR3 coding DNA: TGTGCCAGCACCTACAGCGGGACGGATGAAAAACTGTTTTTT.

The rearrangement joins TRBV10-3 to TRBJ1-1; D gene ambiguous. Germline loops: CDR1 ENHRY, CDR2 SYGVKD. The CDR3 consists of 12 residues. Trimming stripped 3 bases from V and 5 bases from J, with 7 bases between. The chain's CDR3 is CAISDGITEAFF. The CDR3 DNA reads TGTGCCATCAGTGACGGAATAACTGAAGCTTTCTTT.

This rearrangement joins TRBV30 to TRBJ2-2, with D possibly matching TRBD1 (6 bases). The CDR3 runs to 13 residues. The V gene lost 0 bases and the J gene lost 7 bases, with 9 bases spanning the gap. The germline gives CDR1 GTSNPN, CDR2 SVGIG (reference sequence). The CDR3 DNA reads as TGTGCCTGGAGTGTACAGGGTGTCGGGGAGCTGTTTTTT. Protein product: CAWSVQGVGELFF.

The chain couples TRBV2 to TRBJ1-5; D perhaps matches TRBD1 (5 bases). V shed 4 bases and J shed 2 bases, with 12 bases lying between them. CDR1 is SNHLY and CDR2 is FYNNEI in the germline V gene. The CDR3 covers 15 residues. CDR3 loop: CASSVGGGGNQPQHF. DNA for the CDR3: TGTGCCAGCAGTGTTGGGGGAGGAGGCAATCAGCCCCAGCATTTT.

This sequence joins TRBV7-8 and TRBJ1-2; 7 positions agree with TRBD1. Germline-derived CDR1 and CDR2 are SGHVS and FQNEAQ. This CDR3 is 15 amino acids long. J gave up 1 base and V 3 bases, and 5 bases lay outside the gene matches. The CDR3 nucleotides read TGTGCCAGCAGCTTGCAGACAGGGAATAACTATGGCTACACCTTC. Translating it yields CASSLQTGNNYGYTF.

The V and J genes are TRBV28 and TRBJ2-7; 9 bases agree with TRBD1. Germline V CDR1 and CDR2: MDHEN, SYDVKM. Unmatched junction bases numbered 8, after V lost 6 bases and J lost 2 bases. This CDR3 contains 15 residues. CDR3 amino acids: CASSRGQGKTYEQYF. The CDR3 DNA is TGTGCCAGCAGCCGTGGACAGGGGAAAACCTACGAGCAGTACTTC.

V is TRBV27 and J is TRBJ1-1, with D maybe TRBD1 (5 bases). The CDR3 consists of 15 residues. The V end lost 4 bases, the J end lost 0 bases, and 12 bases lay between the germline ends. Germline V gene lookup returns CDR1 MNHEY and CDR2 SMNVEV (reference sequence). This CDR3 reads CASSWAGPMNTEAFF. The CDR3 nucleotides are TGTGCCAGCAGTTGGGCAGGGCCGATGAACACTGAAGCTTTCTTT.

The rearrangement joins TRBV11-2 to TRBJ1-6; D might be TRBD1 (5 bases). Trimming pared 1 base from V and 8 bases from J, leaving 12 bases between. Germline V lookup: CDR1 SGHAT, CDR2 FQNNGV. The CDR3 runs 15 residues. The CDR3 region is CASSLAFGADSPLHF. DNA of the CDR3: TGTGCCAGCAGCTTAGCCTTCGGGGCTGATTCACCCCTCCACTTT.

Details on this clone: At one of its ends the junction is not consistent with the germline gene, which may arise from a read error. This sequence joins TRBV4-2 and TRBJ2-1; 10 nucleotides align to TRBD1. Germline V gene lookup returns CDR1 LGHNA and CDR2 YNFKEQ. This CDR3 has 17 residues. The CDR3 region is CASSQEVGDRGHNGQFF. The CDR3 coding sequence is TGTGCCAGCAGCCAAGAAGTGGGAGACAGGGGGCACAATGGGCAGTTCTTC.

The chain combines TRBV5-1 with TRBJ1-2; 10 nucleotides agree with TRBD1. Trimming at V came to 6 bases and at J to 3 bases, leaving 5 bases not matched to a gene. Germline assignment: CDR1 SGHRS and CDR2 YFSETQ. This CDR3 has 14 amino acids. The CDR3 region is CASTKGQGDYGYTF. The CDR3 coding sequence is TGCGCCAGCACCAAAGGACAGGGGGACTATGGCTACACCTTC.

The chain carries TRBV18 and TRBJ1-4; D call uncertain. Trimming shortened V by 1 base and J by 2 bases, and 8 bases separated the two germline ends. The CDR3 runs 15 residues. CDR1 KGHSH and CDR2 LQKENI come from the germline V gene. In nucleotides, the CDR3 is TGTGCCAGCTCACCACAGGGAGCTACTAATGAAAAACTGTTTTTT. Its translation is CASSPQGATNEKLFF.

CDR3 sequence: CASSLAAGGNNEQFF. The CDR3 nucleotides are TGTGCCAGCAGTTTAGCAGCGGGGGGTAACAATGAGCAGTTCTTC. The V gene is TRBV28, the J gene TRBJ2-1, with 9 bases that match TRBD2. The V gene end was trimmed by 2 bases and the J gene end by 5 bases; junction bases not matched to a gene: 4. CDR3 length: 15 residues. Germline V gene lookup returns CDR1 MDHEN and CDR2 SYDVKM.

The J gene is TRBJ1-2, the V gene TRBV28; TRBD1 aligns across 7 bases. The J segment lost 5 bases and the V segment lost 7 bases, leaving 10 bases of the junction unmatched. There are 14 residues in the CDR3. In germline, CDR1 is MDHEN, CDR2 SYDVKM. CDR3 residues: CASNRDSLGYGYTF. CDR3 DNA sequence: TGTGCCAGCAATAGGGACAGCCTTGGATATGGCTACACCTTC.

As concerns this clone: One end of the junction fails to match germline, which may point to a read error. The chain uses TRBV5-1 and TRBJ2-2; D is perhaps TRBD2 (6 bases). This CDR3 spans 15 amino acids. The V gene's germline CDR1 is SGHRS and CDR2 YFSETQ. This CDR3 reads CASSRSTADTGGLFF. The CDR3 region has the DNA TGCGCCAGCAGTAGATCGACAGCAGACACCGGGGGGCTGTTTTTT.

V gene TRBV13 combines with J gene TRBJ1-2; D remains ambiguous. V lost 2 bases, J lost 0 bases, and 10 bases lay in between. Germline values: CDR1 PRHDT, CDR2 FYEKMQ (reference sequence). The CDR3 is made up of 15 amino acids. CDR3 nucleotide sequence: TGTGCCAGCAGCTTATCCGGCAGAGCTAACTATGGCTACACCTTC. Translated, it gives CASSLSGRANYGYTF.

This clone has only a few counts. The V call is TRBV29-1, the J call TRBJ2-7; D possibly corresponds to TRBD2 (6 bases). The CDR3 contains 13 residues. V lost 4 bases and J 8 bases, leaving 18 bases between the germline ends. The V gene's germline CDR1 is SQVTM and CDR2 ANQGSEA. CDR3 protein: CSVVPSGLRQQYF. The CDR3 nucleotides read TGCAGCGTTGTGCCCAGCGGACTACGCCAGCAGTACTTC.

The rearrangement links TRBV4-1 to TRBJ1-2, with D hard to call. The CDR3 consists of 12 residues. The ends were cut back, 3 bases at V and 1 base at J, with 3 bases in the middle. Per germline, CDR1 MGHRA and CDR2 YSYEKL. CDR3 protein: CASSHRNYGYTF. The CDR3 DNA is TGCGCCAGCAGCCACCGTAACTATGGCTACACCTTC.

The chain has TRBV27 and TRBJ2-7, with 7 nucleotides matching TRBD1. The CDR3 loop spans 13 amino acids. The V and J ends lost 5 bases and 3 bases, in that order; junction bases with no gene match: 4. Germline-derived CDR1 and CDR2 are MNHEY and SMNVEV (reference sequence). Here the CDR3 reads CASSIGDSYEQYF. As DNA, the CDR3 is TGTGCCAGCAGTATCGGGGACAGCTACGAGCAGTACTTC.

The gene calls are TRBV30 and TRBJ1-1, with a tentative D call TRBD1 (5 bases). CDR3 length equals 17 residues. Germline-derived CDR1 and CDR2 are GTSNPN and SVGIG (reference sequence). Deletions cut 2 bases from V and 4 bases from J, with 23 bases between. CDR3 nucleotide sequence: TGTGCCTGGAGTCGACCTCACCCCGGGACCTGGGGCACTGAAGCTTTCTTT. Its translation: CAWSRPHPGTWGTEAFF. The full variable domain, rest sourced from reference TRBV30 and TRBJ1-1, is SQTIHQWPATLVQPVGSPLSLECTVEGTSNPNLYWYRQAAGRGLQLLFYSVGIGQISSEVPQNLSASRPQDRQFILSSKKLLLSDSGFYLCAWSRPHPGTWGTEAFFGQGTRLTVV.

The chain recombines TRBV19 with TRBJ2-1; D is unresolved. Trimming took 6 bases from V and 0 from J, leaving 15 bases between them. The CDR3 runs to 16 residues. Germline CDR1 is LNHDA and CDR2 is SQIVND (reference sequence). The CDR3 DNA sequence: TGTGCCAGTAGCCCACGTGACTCCAGCTCCTACAATGAGCAGTTCTTC. Translation gives CASSPRDSSSYNEQFF.